This entry concerns a single T cell receptor (beta chain). Its antigen is unknown. Only in-frame clones appear in the TCRdb table, and some are missing; sequencing was by immunoSEQ multiplex PCR. The table lists tens of thousands of clones, 55% to 75% of them singletons. The CDR3 has 14 residues. The V end lost 5 bases, the J end lost 7 bases, and 15 bases lay between the germline ends. CDR1 is MGHRA and CDR2 is YSYEKL in the germline V gene. The sample belongs to a study of PD-1 blockade in classical Hodgkin lymphoma. Study-level background: Patients received nivolumab 3 mg/kg intravenously every 2 weeks.

All patients relapsed after autologous stem cell transplantation, and brentuximab vedotin exposure varied. Points from the study as a whole: Newly diagnosed patients were reported to start with lower TCR diversity than healthy donors. With CD4+ cells, TCR diversity rose significantly by C4D1, but not with CD8+ cells.

This receptor was identified in a human donor with classical Hodgkin lymphoma. Sample: peripheral blood mononuclear cells (PBMCs), taken before the second cycle of nivolumab. The J gene is TRBJ1-5, the V gene TRBV4-1; D gene uncertain. The CDR3 region has the DNA TGCGCCAGCAGCGTCACTCAAGTCGGGCAGCCCCAGCATTTT. Amino acids: CASSVTQVGQPQHF.